The 18 T cell receptor beta chains below come from one sample, sequenced in a study of metastatic and nonmetastatic thyroid tumors (dated by TCRdb to about 2020). No treatment had been received by any patient before thyroid surgery. Library prep was done by PCR. The instrument was an Illumina HiSeq 4000. Using fastp trimming at Q25 and MiXCR clonotype assembly, TCRdb reanalyzed the public sequencing data and kept in-frame beta chains. Across this sample there are approximately 84,000 clones, with 14% to 15% seen only once. Around 3.3% of the sample is held by the ten biggest clonotypes. The sample taken for sequencing was blood. These receptors were taken from a female donor with papillary thyroid cancer or a benign thyroid nodule (not recorded which). Some clones in this sample may be carry-over from other donors' samples.

This clone was detected ten times or more. V gene TRBV27 combines with J gene TRBJ2-5; 12 bases are a match to TRBD2. The CDR3 has 16 residues. CDR1 is MNHEY and CDR2 is SMNVEV in the germline V gene (reference sequence). V was pared by 5 bases and J by 5 bases, with 9 bases of the junction left unmatched. This CDR3 is CASSPTSGGRWETQYF. CDR3 nucleotides: TGTGCCAGCAGTCCCACTAGCGGGGGGCGTTGGGAGACCCAGTACTTC.

This clone was seen ten or more times. This chain connects TRBV20-1 to TRBJ1-1; 7 nucleotides align to TRBD1. Germline V gives CDR1 DFQATT, CDR2 SNEGSKA (reference sequence). The CDR3 runs 14 residues. The ends lost 6 bases at V and 1 base at J; junction bases unmatched: 8. The CDR3: CSAPFPGGNTEAFF. The CDR3, as DNA: TGCAGTGCCCCGTTTCCAGGGGGGAACACTGAAGCTTTCTTT.

The table lists this clone with many counts. The chain couples TRBV20-1 to TRBJ2-7; D call uncertain. The CDR3 has 12 amino acids. Per germline, CDR1 DFQATT and CDR2 SNEGSKA (reference sequence). Deletions cut 1 base from V and 1 base from J, with 5 bases between. CDR3 in amino acids: CSARGDSYEQYF. The CDR3, as DNA: TGCAGTGCTAGAGGGGATTCCTACGAGCAGTACTTC.

The chain uses TRBV6-2 or TRBV6-3 and TRBJ2-5; TRBD1 aligns across 7 bases. The CDR3 is made up of 14 amino acids. Trimming cost V 9 bases and J 2 bases; bases outside gene matches: 9. From germline, CDR1 is MNHEY and CDR2 SVGEGT. CDR3 loop: CASRGQVFQETQYF. The CDR3 DNA follows: TGTGCCAGTCGAGGACAGGTTTTTCAAGAGACCCAGTACTTC.

With respect to this clone: A much larger clone differs by one base, so this may be a read error. This CDR3 is missing its conserved last phenylalanine or tryptophan, likely due to a read error. CDR3 coding DNA: TGTGCCAGCAGCGTCAGGGTTGTAAATTCACCCCTCCACCTT. This encodes CASSVRVVNSPLHL. This rearrangement joins TRBV7-2 to TRBJ1-6, with D perhaps matching TRBD1 (5 bases). Between the trimmed V and J ends, which lost 5 bases and 7 bases, there was a span of 12 bases. Looked up from germline, CDR1 is SGHTA and CDR2 is FQGNSA. The CDR3 length is 14 residues.

In this sample, this clone turned up many times. The CDR3 nucleotides are TGCGCCAGCAGCTCAATGCAGGGTTTAACTGGGGAGCTGTTTTTT. Residues: CASSSMQGLTGELFF. V usage is TRBV5-1 and J usage is TRBJ2-2; D possibly corresponds to TRBD1 (5 bases). The germline V gene encodes CDR1 SGHRS and CDR2 YFSETQ. CDR3 length equals 15 residues. Trimming took off 3 bases at V and 8 bases at J, with 17 bases between the two ends.

This clone was detected ten times or more. The rearrangement uses TRBV7-9 and TRBJ1-2; 9 bases are shared with TRBD1. With 2 bases clipped from V and 7 bases from J, the junction kept 5 bases outside the gene matches. There are 14 residues in the CDR3. Germline V lookup: CDR1 SEHNR, CDR2 FQNEAQ (reference sequence). CDR3 sequence: CASSLTGGVPGYTF. The CDR3, as DNA: TGTGCCAGCAGCTTAACAGGGGGCGTTCCTGGCTACACCTTC.

This clone was recorded many times. The chain is built from TRBV5-1 and TRBJ1-1; D remains unclear. Trimming took off 0 bases at V and 0 bases at J, with 9 bases between the two ends. Germline CDR1 reads SGHRS; CDR2 reads YFSETQ. The CDR3 sequence is 15 residues long. The CDR3 region has the DNA TGCGCCAGCAGCTTGGGGGTCCGCATGAACACTGAAGCTTTCTTT. Its translation is CASSLGVRMNTEAFF.

This clone was detected a few times. Since a much larger clone is just one base distant, this may be a read error. CDR3 coding DNA: TGCGCCATCAGCTTGAGGACAGGGTCCGGGGAGCTGTTTTTT. It translates to CAISLRTGSGELFF. The chain employs TRBV5-1 and TRBJ2-2; the match to TRBD1 covers 8 bases. The CDR3 spans 14 residues. The germline gives CDR1 SGHRS, CDR2 YFSETQ.

This chain connects TRBV5-6 to TRBJ1-2, with 12 bases fitting TRBD1. The V gene's germline CDR1 is SGHDT and CDR2 YYEEEE. The CDR3 runs to 15 residues. Trimming cost V 4 bases and J 8 bases; bases outside gene matches: 9. CDR3 sequence reads: CASSLGDRGLVGYTF. CDR3 in DNA: TGTGCCAGCAGCCTGGGGGACAGGGGGCTCGTAGGCTACACCTTC.

This clone appeared a few times. The rearrangement links TRBV6-2 or TRBV6-3 to TRBJ1-3; D is uncertain. Trimming shortened V by 0 bases and J by 4 bases, and 16 bases separated the two germline ends. Germline V gene sequence: CDR1 MNHEY, CDR2 SVGEGT. This CDR3 has 17 amino acids. CDR3 DNA: TGTGCCAGCAGTTACTCGAGTTCGGCGCACGGCGGAAACACCATATATTTT. Protein: CASSYSSSAHGGNTIYF.

This clone was seen repeatedly, ten times or more. This rearrangement joins TRBV30 to TRBJ1-2, with unresolved D. The germline gives CDR1 GTSNPN, CDR2 SVGIG (reference sequence). The ends were cut back, 0 bases at V and 7 bases at J, with 6 bases in the middle. The CDR3 runs 11 residues. CDR3 nucleotide sequence: TGTGCCTGGAGTGTAGTAGGTGGCTACACCTTC. It encodes CAWSVVGGYTF.

The chain couples TRBV6-5 to TRBJ1-3; D remains unclear. Trimming removed 2 bases from V and 6 bases from J, with 11 bases in between. Germline V lookup: CDR1 MNHEY, CDR2 SVGAGI. The CDR3 consists of 14 residues. CDR3 loop: CASSYGILVNTIYF. CDR3 in DNA: TGTGCCAGCAGTTACGGTATCTTGGTAAACACCATATATTTT.

This clone was detected a few times. A much larger clone differs from this one at a single base, so this may be a read error. The chain combines TRBV20-1 with TRBJ1-5, with TRBD1 matching 7 bases. The CDR3 has 16 residues. Germline CDR1 and CDR2: DFQATT and SNEGSKA (reference sequence). Here the CDR3 DNA reads TGCAGTGCTAGAGATATAATGGGAGGGGGCAATAAGCCCCAGCATTTT. This codes for CSARDIMGGGNKPQHF.

Notes on this clone: A read error may be the cause here, since a much bigger clone is one base away. The chain links TRBV2 to TRBJ1-1; 9 bases match TRBD1. V gave up 6 bases and J gave up 7 bases; unmatched junction bases: 6. The CDR3 totals 13 residues. The germline CDR1 and CDR2 sequences are SNHLY and FYNNEI. Here the CDR3 DNA reads TGTGCCAGCAGCGGACAGGGGCTTGATGAAGCTTTCTTT. Protein: CASSGQGLDEAFF.

This clone was seen many times. The chain has TRBV4-1 and TRBJ2-2, with a possible D match to TRBD1 (6 bases). Deletions cut 4 bases from V and 5 bases from J, with 20 bases between. CDR1 and CDR2 (germline): MGHRA, YSYEKL. The CDR3 length is 17 residues. CDR3 nucleotide sequence: TGCGCCAGCAGCCCCCAAAACAGGGCCCTAGGGACCGGGGAGCTGTTTTTT. The encoded protein is CASSPQNRALGTGELFF.

This clone was picked up many times. V and J are TRBV10-1 and TRBJ2-7, with 7 bases that match TRBD2. The ends lost 2 bases at V and 3 bases at J; junction bases unmatched: 1. CDR3 length equals 13 residues. Germline CDR1 and CDR2: WNHNN and SYGVQD (reference sequence). The CDR3 sequence is CASSEGLGYEQYF. CDR3 in DNA: TGCGCCAGCAGTGAGGGACTAGGCTACGAGCAGTACTTC.

This clone was recorded many times. The rearrangement joins TRBV30 to TRBJ1-2; TRBD1 agrees at 10 bases. CDR1 and CDR2 from the germline V gene are GTSNPN and SVGIG (reference sequence). The V segment lost 1 base and the J segment 1 base; nucleotides outside the gene matches: 0. The CDR3 runs 14 residues. The CDR3 region is CAWSGDRGNYGYTF. In nucleotides, the CDR3 is TGTGCCTGGAGTGGGGACAGGGGTAACTATGGCTACACCTTC.